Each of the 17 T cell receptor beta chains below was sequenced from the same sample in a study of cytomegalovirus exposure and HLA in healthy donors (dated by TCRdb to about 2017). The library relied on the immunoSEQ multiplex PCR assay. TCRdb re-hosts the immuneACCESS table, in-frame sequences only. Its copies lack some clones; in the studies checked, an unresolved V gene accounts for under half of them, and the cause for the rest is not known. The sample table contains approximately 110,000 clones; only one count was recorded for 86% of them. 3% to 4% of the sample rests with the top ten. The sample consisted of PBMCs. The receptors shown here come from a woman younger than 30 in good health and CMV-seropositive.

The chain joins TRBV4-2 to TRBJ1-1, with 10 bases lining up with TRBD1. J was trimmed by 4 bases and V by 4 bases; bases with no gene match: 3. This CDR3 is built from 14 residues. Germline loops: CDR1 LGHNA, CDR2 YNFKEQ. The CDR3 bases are TGTGCCAGCAGCCCCCGGACAGGGGGCACTGAAGCTTTCTTT. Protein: CASSPRTGGTEAFF.

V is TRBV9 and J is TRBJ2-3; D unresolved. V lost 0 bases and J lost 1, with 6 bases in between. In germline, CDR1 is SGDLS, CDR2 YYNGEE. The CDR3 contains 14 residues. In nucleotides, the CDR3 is TGTGCCAGCAGCGTAGGTGTAGGCACAGATACGCAGTATTTT. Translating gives CASSVGVGTDTQYF.

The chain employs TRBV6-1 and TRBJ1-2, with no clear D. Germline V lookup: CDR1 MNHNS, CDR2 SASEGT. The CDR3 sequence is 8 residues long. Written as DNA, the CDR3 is TGTGCAACCTCCGAGGGCACCTTC. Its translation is CATSEGTF.

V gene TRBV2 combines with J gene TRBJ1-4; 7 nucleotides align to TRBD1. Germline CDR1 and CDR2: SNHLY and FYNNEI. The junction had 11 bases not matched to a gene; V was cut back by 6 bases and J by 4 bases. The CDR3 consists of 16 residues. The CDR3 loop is CASSPARGTDNEKLFF. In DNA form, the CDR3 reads TGTGCCAGCAGCCCGGCGAGAGGGACAGATAATGAAAAACTGTTTTTT.

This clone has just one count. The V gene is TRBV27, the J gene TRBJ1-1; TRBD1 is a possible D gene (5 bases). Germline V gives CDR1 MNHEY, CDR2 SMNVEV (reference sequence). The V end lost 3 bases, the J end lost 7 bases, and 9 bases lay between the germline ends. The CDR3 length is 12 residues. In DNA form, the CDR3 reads TGTGCCAGCAGTTTGCGGGGGAATGAAGCTTTCTTT. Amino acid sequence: CASSLRGNEAFF.

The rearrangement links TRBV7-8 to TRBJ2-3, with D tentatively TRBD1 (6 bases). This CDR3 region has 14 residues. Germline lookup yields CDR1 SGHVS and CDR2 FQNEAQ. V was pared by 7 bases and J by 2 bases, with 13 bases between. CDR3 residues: CASNQGQLTDTQYF. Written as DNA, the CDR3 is TGTGCCAGCAACCAAGGACAGCTCACAGATACGCAGTATTTT.

The CDR3 is CASSSRDTNTEAFF. The CDR3, as DNA: TGCGCCAGCAGCTCAAGGGACACCAACACTGAAGCTTTCTTT. The chain couples TRBV5-1 to TRBJ1-1; D possibly corresponds to TRBD1 (6 bases). V lost 3 bases and J lost 2, with 11 bases in between. The CDR3 loop spans 14 amino acids. CDR1 is SGHRS and CDR2 is YFSETQ in the germline V gene.

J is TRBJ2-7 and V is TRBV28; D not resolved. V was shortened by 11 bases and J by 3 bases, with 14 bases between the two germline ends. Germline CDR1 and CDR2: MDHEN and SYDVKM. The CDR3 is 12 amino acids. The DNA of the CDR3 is TGTGCCGCTGGTGGAGTTGGCTACGAGCAGTACTTC. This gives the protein CAAGGVGYEQYF. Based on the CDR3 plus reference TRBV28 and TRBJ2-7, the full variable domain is DVKVTQSSRYLVKRTGEKVFLECVQDMDHENMFWYRQDPGLGLRLIYFSYDVKMKEKGDIPEGYSVSREKKERFSLILESASTNQTSMYLCAAGGVGYEQYFGPGTRLTVT.

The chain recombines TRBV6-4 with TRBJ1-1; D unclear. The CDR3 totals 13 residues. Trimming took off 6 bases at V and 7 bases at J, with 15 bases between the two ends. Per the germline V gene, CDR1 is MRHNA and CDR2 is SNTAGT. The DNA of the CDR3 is TGTGCCAGCAGAATAGGAGGATTTGGTGAAGCTTTCTTT. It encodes CASRIGGFGEAFF.

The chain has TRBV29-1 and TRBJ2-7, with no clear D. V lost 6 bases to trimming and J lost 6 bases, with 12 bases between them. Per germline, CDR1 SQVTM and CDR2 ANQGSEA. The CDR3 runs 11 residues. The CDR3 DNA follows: TGCAGCGTGAGTGCGTTAAGCGAGCAGTACTTC. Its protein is CSVSALSEQYF.

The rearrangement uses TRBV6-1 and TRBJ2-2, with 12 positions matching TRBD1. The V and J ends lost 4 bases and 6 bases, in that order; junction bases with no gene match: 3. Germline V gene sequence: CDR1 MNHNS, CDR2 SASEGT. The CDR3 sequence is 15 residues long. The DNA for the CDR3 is TGTGCCAGCAGTGTGGGACAGGGGGCTCCCGGGGAGCTGTTTTTT. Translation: CASSVGQGAPGELFF.

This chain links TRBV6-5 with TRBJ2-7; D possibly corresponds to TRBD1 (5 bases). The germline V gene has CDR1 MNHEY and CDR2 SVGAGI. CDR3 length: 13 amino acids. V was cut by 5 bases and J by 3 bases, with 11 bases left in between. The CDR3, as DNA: TGTGCCAGCAGTGAACAGGTCCACTACGAGCAGTACTTC. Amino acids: CASSEQVHYEQYF.

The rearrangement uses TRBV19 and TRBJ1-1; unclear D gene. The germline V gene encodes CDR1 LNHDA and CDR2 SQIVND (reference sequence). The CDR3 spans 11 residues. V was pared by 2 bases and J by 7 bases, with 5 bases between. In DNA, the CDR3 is TGTGCCAGTAGTATAAGACTTGAAGCTTTCTTT. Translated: CASSIRLEAFF.

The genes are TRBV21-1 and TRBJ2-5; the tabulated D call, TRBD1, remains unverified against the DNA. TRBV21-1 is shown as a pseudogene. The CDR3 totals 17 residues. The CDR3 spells CASSAKPGTGDGETQYF. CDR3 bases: TGTGCCAGCAGCGCCAAGCCCGGGACAGGGGATGGGGAGACCCAGTACTTC.

CDR3 sequence reads: CASSPDSGGTQYF. CDR3 DNA sequence: TGTGCCAGCTCACCTGACTCGGGGGGGACCCAGTACTTC. This chain uses TRBV18 with TRBJ2-5; 7 nucleotides match TRBD2. The CDR3 length is 13 residues. CDR1 and CDR2 (germline): KGHSH, LQKENI. V was pared by 3 bases and J by 7 bases, with 5 bases of the junction left unmatched.

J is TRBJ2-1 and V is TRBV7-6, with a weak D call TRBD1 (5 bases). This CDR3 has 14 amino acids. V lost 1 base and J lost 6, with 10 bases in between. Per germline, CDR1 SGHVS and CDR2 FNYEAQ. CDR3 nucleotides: TGTGCCAGCAGCTTAGGAGACAGCCGCAATGAGCAGTTCTTC. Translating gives CASSLGDSRNEQFF.

CDR3 residues: CASSSRSGQLNTEAFF. The CDR3 nucleotides are TGTGCCAGCAGCTCCCGGTCGGGACAGTTGAACACTGAAGCTTTCTTT. V and J are TRBV13 and TRBJ1-1, with 7 nucleotides matching TRBD1. The CDR3 spans 16 residues. Unmatched junction bases numbered 8, after V lost 4 bases and J lost 0 bases. In germline, CDR1 is PRHDT, CDR2 FYEKMQ (reference sequence).